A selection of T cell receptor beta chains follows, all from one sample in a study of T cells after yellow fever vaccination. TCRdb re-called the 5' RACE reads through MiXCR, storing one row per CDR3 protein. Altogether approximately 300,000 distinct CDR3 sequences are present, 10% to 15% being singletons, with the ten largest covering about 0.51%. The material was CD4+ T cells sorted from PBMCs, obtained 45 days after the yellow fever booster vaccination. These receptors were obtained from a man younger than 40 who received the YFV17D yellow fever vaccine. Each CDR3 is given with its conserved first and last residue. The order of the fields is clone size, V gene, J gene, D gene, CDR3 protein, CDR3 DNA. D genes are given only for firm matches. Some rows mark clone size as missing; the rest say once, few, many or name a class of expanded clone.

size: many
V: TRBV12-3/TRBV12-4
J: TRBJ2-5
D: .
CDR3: CASIMTVGETQYF
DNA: TGTGCCAGCATCATGACGGTTGGAGAGACCCAGTACTTC

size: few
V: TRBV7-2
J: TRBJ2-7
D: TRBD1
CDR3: CASSLNPSGTAAYEQYF
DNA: TGTGCCAGCAGCTTAAACCCATCCGGGACAGCTGCCTACGAGCAGTACTTC

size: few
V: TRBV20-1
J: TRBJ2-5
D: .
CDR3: CSAPHRELQETQYF
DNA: TGCAGTGCTCCACACAGGGAATTACAAGAGACCCAGTACTTC

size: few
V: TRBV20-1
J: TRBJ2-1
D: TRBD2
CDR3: CSARVTREGPGVGYEQFF
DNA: TGCAGTGCTAGAGTTACGCGGGAGGGCCCGGGAGTAGGTTATGAGCAGTTCTTC

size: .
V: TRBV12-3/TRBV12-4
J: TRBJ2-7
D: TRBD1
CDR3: CASSSRTGSYEQYF
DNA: TGTGCCAGCAGTTCTAGGACAGGGTCATACGAGCAGTACTTC

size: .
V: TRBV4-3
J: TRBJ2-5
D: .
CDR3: CASSQEITGQETQYF
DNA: TGCGCCAGCAGCCAAGAAATCACAGGGCAAGAGACCCAGTACTTC

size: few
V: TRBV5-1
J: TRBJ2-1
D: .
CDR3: CASSPSRSQRDNEQFF
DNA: TGCGCCAGCAGCCCTTCCCGGTCCCAGAGGGATAATGAGCAGTTCTTC

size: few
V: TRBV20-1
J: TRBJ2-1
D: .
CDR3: CSARDSARGPYNEQFF
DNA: TGCAGTGCTAGAGATTCCGCGCGGGGGCCCTACAATGAGCAGTTCTTC

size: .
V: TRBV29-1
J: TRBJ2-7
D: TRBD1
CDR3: CSIRDSGNEQYF
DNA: TGCAGCATACGGGACAGCGGTAACGAGCAGTACTTC

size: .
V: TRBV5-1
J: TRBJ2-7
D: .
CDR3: CASSLREDAEQYF
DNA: TGCGCCAGCAGCTTGAGGGAAGATGCCGAGCAGTACTTC

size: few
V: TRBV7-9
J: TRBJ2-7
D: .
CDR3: CASSSTSGTPREQYF
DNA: TGTGCCAGCAGCTCAACATCCGGGACACCTAGGGAGCAGTACTTC

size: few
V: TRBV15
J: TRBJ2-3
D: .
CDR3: CATSRDQGSGYF
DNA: TGTGCCACCAGCAGAGACCAGGGTAGTGGATATTTT

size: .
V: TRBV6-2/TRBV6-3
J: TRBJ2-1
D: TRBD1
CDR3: CDSSLRGTGGYNEQFF
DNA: TGTGACAGCAGTCTACGTGGGACAGGGGGCTACAATGAGCAGTTCTTC

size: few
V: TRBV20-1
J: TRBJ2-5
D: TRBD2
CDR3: CSANPSEGLAGVRETQYF
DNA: TGCAGTGCTAATCCGTCCGAGGGACTAGCGGGAGTTCGGGAGACCCAGTACTTC

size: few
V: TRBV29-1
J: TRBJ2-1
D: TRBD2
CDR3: CSVVWLAGGSNEQFF
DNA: TGCAGCGTTGTATGGCTAGCGGGAGGGAGTAATGAGCAGTTCTTC

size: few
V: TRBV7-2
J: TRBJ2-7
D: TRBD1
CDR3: CASSSQGTVSYEQYF
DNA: TGTGCCAGCAGCTCCCAGGGGACAGTCTCCTACGAGCAGTACTTC

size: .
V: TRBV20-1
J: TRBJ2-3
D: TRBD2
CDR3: CSARGEGAVGRADTQYF
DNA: TGCAGTGCTAGAGGTGAAGGAGCGGTCGGGAGGGCTGATACGCAGTATTTT

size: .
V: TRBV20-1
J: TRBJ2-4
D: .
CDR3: CSAVKQKAKNIQYF
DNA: TGCAGTGCTGTAAAACAGAAAGCCAAAAACATTCAGTACTTC

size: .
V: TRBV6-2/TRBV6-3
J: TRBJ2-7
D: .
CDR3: CASTQSREQYF
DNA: TGTGCCAGCACCCAATCCCGCGAGCAGTACTTC

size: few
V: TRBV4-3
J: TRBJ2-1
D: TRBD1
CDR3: CASSWGQNKQFF
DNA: TGCGCCAGCAGTTGGGGACAGAATAAGCAGTTCTTC

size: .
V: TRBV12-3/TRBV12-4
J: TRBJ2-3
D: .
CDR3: CASSLLRNLTDTQYF
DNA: TGTGCCAGCTCCCTCCTTCGTAACCTCACAGATACGCAGTATTTT

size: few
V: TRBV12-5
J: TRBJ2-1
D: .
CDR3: CASGLGLGEQFF
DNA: TGTGCTAGTGGTTTGGGACTAGGGGAGCAGTTCTTC

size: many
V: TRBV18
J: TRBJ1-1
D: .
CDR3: CASSLHGDTEAFF
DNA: TGTGCCAGCTCACTACATGGGGACACTGAAGCTTTCTTT

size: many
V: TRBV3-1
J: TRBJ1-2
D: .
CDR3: CASSQGAGAGVYGYTF
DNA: TGTGCCAGCAGCCAAGGAGCCGGAGCAGGGGTGTATGGCTACACCTTC

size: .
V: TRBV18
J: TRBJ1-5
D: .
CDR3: CASRNQPQHF
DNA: TGTGCCAGCCGTAATCAGCCCCAGCATTTT

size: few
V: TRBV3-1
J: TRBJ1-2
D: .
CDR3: CASSRVFDGYTF
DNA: TGTGCCAGCAGCCGGGTTTTCGATGGCTACACCTTC

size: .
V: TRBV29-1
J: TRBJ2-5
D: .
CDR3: CSVDWGYQETQYF
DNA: TGCAGCGTTGATTGGGGTTACCAAGAGACCCAGTACTTC

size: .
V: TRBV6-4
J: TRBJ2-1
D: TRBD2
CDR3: CASSQTGTSGREKGDEQFF
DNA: TGTGCCAGCAGTCAGACCGGGACTAGCGGGAGGGAGAAGGGCGATGAGCAGTTCTTC

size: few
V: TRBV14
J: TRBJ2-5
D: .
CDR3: CASSQEVGRGTQYF
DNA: TGTGCCAGCAGCCAAGAGGTCGGTCGTGGAACCCAGTACTTC

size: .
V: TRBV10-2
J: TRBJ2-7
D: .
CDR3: CASSGRDTYTYEQYF
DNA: TGCGCCAGCAGCGGCCGGGACACCTACACCTACGAGCAGTACTTC

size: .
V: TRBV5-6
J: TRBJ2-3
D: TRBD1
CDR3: CASSLSRQGVTDTQYF
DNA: TGTGCCAGCAGCTTGTCGCGCCAGGGGGTCACAGATACGCAGTATTTT

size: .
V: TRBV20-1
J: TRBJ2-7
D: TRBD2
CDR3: CSARDPGLAGVSYEQYF
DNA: TGCAGTGCTAGAGATCCTGGACTAGCGGGTGTCTCCTACGAGCAGTACTTC

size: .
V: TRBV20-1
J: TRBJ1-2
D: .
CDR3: CSATRHPRDDGYTF
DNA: TGCAGTGCTACCAGACACCCTAGGGATGATGGCTACACCTTC

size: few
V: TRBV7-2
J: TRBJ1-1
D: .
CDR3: CASSSYVGANTEAFF
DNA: TGTGCCAGCAGCTCTTACGTAGGTGCGAACACTGAAGCTTTCTTT

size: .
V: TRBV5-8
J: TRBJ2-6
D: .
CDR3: CASGSGSGANVLTF
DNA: TGTGCCAGCGGGTCAGGGTCCGGGGCCAACGTCCTGACTTTC

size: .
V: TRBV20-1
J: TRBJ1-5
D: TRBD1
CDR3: CSARITGEQPQHF
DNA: TGCAGTGCTAGGATTACAGGGGAACAGCCCCAGCATTTT

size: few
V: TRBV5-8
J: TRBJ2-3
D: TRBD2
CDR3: CASSLLGGRADTQYF
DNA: TGTGCCAGCAGCTTACTGGGAGGGAGGGCAGATACGCAGTATTTT

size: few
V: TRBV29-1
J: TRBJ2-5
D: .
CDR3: CSVAKETQYF
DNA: TGCAGCGTTGCTAAGGAGACCCAGTACTTC

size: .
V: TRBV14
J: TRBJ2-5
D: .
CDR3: CASSQGGTTQETQYF
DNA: TGTGCCAGCAGCCAAGGGGGGACCACACAAGAGACCCAGTACTTC

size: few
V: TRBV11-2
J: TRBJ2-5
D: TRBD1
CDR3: CASSLVGTGVWETQYF
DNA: TGTGCCAGCAGCTTAGTAGGGACAGGGGTCTGGGAGACCCAGTACTTC

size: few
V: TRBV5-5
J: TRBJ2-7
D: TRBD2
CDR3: CEVLAVFRRYEQYF
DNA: TGTGAAGTACTAGCGGTTTTCCGAAGATACGAGCAGTACTTC

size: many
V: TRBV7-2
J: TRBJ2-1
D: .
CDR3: CASSLLPSYNEQFF
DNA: TGTGCCAGCAGCTTGTTACCTTCCTACAATGAGCAGTTCTTC

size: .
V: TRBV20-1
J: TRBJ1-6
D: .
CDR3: CSAGGGANSPLHF
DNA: TGCAGTGCTGGGGGAGGGGCAAATTCACCCCTCCACTTT

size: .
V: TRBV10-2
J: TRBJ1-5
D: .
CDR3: CASSEVAGRGYQPQHF
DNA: TGCGCCAGCAGTGAGGTGGCAGGGAGAGGGTATCAGCCCCAGCATTTT

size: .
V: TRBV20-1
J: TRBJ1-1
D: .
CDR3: CSAPAGFGVGFF
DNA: TGCAGTGCACCCGCAGGGTTTGGGGTCGGATTCTTT

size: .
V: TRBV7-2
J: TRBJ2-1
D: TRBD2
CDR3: CASSLAGLAGEGQFF
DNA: TGTGCCAGCAGCTTAGCGGGACTAGCGGGGGAGGGGCAGTTCTTC

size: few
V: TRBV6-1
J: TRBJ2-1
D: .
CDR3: CASSNGGVRSNEQFF
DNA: TGTGCCAGCAGCAACGGCGGGGTGAGGTCCAATGAGCAGTTCTTC

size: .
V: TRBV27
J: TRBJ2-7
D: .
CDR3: CASRKEGAGLNHEQYF
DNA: TGTGCCAGCAGAAAAGAAGGGGCAGGCTTAAACCACGAGCAGTACTTC

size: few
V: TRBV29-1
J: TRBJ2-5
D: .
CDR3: CSAGGETQYF
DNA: TGCAGCGCTGGGGGCGAGACCCAGTACTTC

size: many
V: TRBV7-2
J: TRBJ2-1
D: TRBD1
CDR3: CASSSGQGREQFF
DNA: TGTGCCAGCAGCTCCGGACAGGGTCGGGAGCAGTTCTTC

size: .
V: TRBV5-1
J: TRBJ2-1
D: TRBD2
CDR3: CASSLGSGLAPYNEQFF
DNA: TGCGCCAGCAGCTTGGGTTCCGGACTAGCGCCCTACAATGAGCAGTTCTTC

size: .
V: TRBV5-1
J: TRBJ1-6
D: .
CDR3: CASSSGQSNSPLHF
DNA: TGCGCCAGCAGCTCAGGACAGAGTAATTCACCCCTCCACTTT

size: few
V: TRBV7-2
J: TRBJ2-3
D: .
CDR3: CASTRGLSTDTQYF
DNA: TGTGCCAGCACCCGAGGGCTTAGCACAGATACGCAGTATTTT

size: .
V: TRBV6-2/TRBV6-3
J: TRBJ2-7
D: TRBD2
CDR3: CASSHTSGGVSYEQYF
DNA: TGTGCCAGCAGCCATACTAGCGGGGGCGTCTCCTACGAGCAGTACTTC

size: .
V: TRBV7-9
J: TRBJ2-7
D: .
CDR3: CASSLVGLHEQYF
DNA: TGTGCCAGCAGCTTAGTCGGTCTGCACGAGCAGTACTTC

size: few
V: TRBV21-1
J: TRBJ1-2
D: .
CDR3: CASSKAHRGVGGYTF
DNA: TGTGCCAGCAGCAAAGCTCATCGGGGTGTAGGTGGCTACACCTTC

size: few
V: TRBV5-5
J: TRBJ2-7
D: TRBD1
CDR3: CASSRVGGQEIYEQYF
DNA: TGTGCCAGCAGTCGGGTTGGGGGACAGGAGATCTACGAGCAGTACTTC

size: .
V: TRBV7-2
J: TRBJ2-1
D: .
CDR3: CASSTPPLPDNEQFF
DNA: TGTGCCAGCAGCACACCCCCCCTACCCGACAATGAGCAGTTCTTC